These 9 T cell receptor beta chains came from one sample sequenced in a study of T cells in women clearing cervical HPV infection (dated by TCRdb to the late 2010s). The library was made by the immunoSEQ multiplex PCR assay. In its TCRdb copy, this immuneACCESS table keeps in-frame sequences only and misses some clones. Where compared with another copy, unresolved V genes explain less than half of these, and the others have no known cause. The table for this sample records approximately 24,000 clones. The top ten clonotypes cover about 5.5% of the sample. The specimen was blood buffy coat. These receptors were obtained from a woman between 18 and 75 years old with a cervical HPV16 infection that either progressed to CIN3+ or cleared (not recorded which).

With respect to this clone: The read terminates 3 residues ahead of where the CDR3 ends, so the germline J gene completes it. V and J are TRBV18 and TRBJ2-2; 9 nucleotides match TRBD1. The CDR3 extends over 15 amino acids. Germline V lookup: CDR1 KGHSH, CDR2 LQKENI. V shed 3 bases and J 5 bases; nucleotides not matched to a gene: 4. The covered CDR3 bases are TGTGCCAGCTCACCTCGGACAGGGGAGACCGGGGAG. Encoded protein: CASSPRTGETGE. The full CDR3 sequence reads CASSPRTGETGELFF.

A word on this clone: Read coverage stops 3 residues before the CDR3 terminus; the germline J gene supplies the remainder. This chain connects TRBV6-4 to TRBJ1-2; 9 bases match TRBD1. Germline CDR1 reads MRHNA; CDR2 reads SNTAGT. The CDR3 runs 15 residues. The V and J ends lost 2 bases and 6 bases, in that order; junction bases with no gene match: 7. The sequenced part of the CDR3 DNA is TGTGCCAGCAGTGACACGGGACAGGGTGTGGATGGC. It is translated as CASSDTGQGVDG. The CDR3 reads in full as CASSDTGQGVDGYTF.

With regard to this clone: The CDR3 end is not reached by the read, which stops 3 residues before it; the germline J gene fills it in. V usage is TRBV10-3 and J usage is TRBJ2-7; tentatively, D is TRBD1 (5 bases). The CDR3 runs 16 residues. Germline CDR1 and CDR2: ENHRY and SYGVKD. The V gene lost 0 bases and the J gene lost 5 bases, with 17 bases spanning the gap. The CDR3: CAISESGQAFLHEQYF. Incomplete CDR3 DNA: TGTGCCATCAGTGAGTCTGGACAAGCCTTTCTCCACGAG.

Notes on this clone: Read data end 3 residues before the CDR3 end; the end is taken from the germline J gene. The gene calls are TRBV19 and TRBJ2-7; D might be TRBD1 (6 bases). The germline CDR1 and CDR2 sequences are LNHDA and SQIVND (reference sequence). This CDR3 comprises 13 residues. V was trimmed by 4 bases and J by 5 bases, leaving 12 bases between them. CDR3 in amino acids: CASSTRNRDEQYF. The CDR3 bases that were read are TGTGCCAGTAGTACCAGGAACAGGGACGAG.

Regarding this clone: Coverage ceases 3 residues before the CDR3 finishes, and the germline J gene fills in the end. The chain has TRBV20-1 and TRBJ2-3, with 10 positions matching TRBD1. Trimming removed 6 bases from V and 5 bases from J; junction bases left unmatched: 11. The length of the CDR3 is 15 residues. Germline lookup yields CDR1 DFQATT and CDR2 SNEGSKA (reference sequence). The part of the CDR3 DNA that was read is TGCAGTGCCCAAACCCCGGGACAGGGGCGAGATACG. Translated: CSAQTPGQGRDT. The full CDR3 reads CSAQTPGQGRDTQYF.

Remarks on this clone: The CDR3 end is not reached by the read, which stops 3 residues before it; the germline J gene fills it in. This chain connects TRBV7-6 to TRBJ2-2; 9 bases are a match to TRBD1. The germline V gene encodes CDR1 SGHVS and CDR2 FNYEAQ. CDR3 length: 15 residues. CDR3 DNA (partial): TGTGCCAGCAGCTCCATGGGGACAGGGACGTCACCG. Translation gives CASSSMGTGTSP. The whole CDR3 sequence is CASSSMGTGTSPLFF.

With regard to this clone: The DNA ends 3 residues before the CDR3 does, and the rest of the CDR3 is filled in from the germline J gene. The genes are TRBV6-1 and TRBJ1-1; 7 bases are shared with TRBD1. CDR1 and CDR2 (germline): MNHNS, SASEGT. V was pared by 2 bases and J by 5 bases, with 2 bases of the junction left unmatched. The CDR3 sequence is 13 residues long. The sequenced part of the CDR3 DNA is TGTGCCAGCAGTGAACAGGGGGTAACTGAA. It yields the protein CASSEQGVTE. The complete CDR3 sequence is CASSEQGVTEAFF.

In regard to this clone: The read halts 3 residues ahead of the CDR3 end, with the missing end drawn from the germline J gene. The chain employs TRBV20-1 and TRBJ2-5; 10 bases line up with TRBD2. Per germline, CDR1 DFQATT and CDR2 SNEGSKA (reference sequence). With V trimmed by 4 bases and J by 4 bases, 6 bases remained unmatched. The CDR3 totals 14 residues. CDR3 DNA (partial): TGCAGTGCTAAACTAGCGGGGTTTTTAGAGACC. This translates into CSAKLAGFLET. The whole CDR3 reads CSAKLAGFLETQYF.

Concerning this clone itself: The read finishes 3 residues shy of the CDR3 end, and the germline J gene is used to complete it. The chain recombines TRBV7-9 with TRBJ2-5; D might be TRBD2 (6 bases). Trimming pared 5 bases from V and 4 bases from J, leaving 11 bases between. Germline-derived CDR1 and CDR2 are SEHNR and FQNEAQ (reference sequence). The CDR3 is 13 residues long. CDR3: CASSRVGGETQYF. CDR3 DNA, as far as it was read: TGTGCCAGCAGCCGGGTGGGGGGAGAGACC.